Detailed here is one T cell receptor beta chain. Its cognate antigen is unknown. The data are from a study of T cells expressing NK-cell markers. Study conclusions and caveats: The HCMV specificity of the expanded NKG2C+ T cell clones stayed unresolved.

From germline, CDR1 is SGHTA and CDR2 FQGNSA. The CDR3 sequence is 14 residues long. Using the 5' RACE reads, TCRdb records one entry per CDR3 protein without DNA. Its table lists 450,000 to 600,000 distinct CDR3 sequences. The specimen sequenced was blood T cells: a sorted CD56 or NKG2C T cell subset, CD4+ or CD8+ T cells, or bulk PBMC T cells (not recorded which). The clonotype comes from a man between 18 and 29 years old in good health. The chain links TRBV7-2 to TRBJ2-1. CDR3 protein: CASSLVGSGNEQFF.